This T cell receptor beta chain was sequenced during a study of blood T cell repertoires in COVID-19. Study-level background: Researchers got acute and convalescent COVID-19 samples from the United States, Italy and Spain. PBMCs, B-cell-depleted T cells, or T cells provided the cDNA or gDNA that made up the material.

Per the original methods: Researchers report that nucleated cell counts were estimated from reference gene primer amplification. Generated by immunoSEQ multiplex PCR, the TCRdb table keeps only in-frame clones and is missing some. V, J and clone size are taken as reported in that table, and D and trimming were inferred from the DNA itself. The table shows more than 150,000 clones, with over 60% occurring only once. V lost 7 bases and J lost 4, with 19 bases in between. CDR3 size: 15 residues. CDR1 LNHDA and CDR2 SQIVND come from the germline V gene (reference sequence). V usage is TRBV19 and J usage is TRBJ1-2; a weak D match, TRBD1 (6 bases). The sequence was collected from a woman in her seventies with acute or convalescent COVID-19. Specimen: peripheral blood. CDR3 amino acids: CASKENGRGRYGYTF. CDR3 DNA: TGTGCCAGTAAGGAGAACGGCAGGGGACGCTATGGCTACACCTTC.